These 2 T cell receptor beta chains came from one sample sequenced in a study of CD8 T cells in ankylosing spondylitis. TCRdb re-analysed the 5' RACE reads in MiXCR, keeping a single row per CDR3 protein. Of under 300,000 distinct CDR3 sequences listed, about 11% were seen once; the top ten hold around 3%. The sequenced sample consisted of blood, either unsorted or a sorted T cell fraction (not recorded which). The receptors come from a male donor with ankylosing spondylitis or in good health (not recorded which).

CDR3 protein: CASSSPGPAETQYF. The CDR3 DNA sequence: TGTGCCAGCAGTTCGCCGGGACCTGCAGAGACCCAGTACTTC. This chain links TRBV12-3 or TRBV12-4 with TRBJ2-5; D is perhaps TRBD1 or TRBD2 (5 bases each). The germline V and J ends were trimmed by 4 bases and 4 bases, with 13 bases remaining between them. This CDR3 region has 14 residues.

The chain links TRBV6-4 to TRBJ1-4; no definite D call. V shed 2 bases and J shed 0 bases, with 1 base lying between them. The CDR3 contains 13 residues. CDR1 and CDR2 from the germline V gene are MRHNA and SNTAGT. CDR3 protein: CASSDTTNEKLFF. In DNA, the CDR3 is TGTGCCAGCAGTGACACAACTAATGAAAAACTGTTTTTT.